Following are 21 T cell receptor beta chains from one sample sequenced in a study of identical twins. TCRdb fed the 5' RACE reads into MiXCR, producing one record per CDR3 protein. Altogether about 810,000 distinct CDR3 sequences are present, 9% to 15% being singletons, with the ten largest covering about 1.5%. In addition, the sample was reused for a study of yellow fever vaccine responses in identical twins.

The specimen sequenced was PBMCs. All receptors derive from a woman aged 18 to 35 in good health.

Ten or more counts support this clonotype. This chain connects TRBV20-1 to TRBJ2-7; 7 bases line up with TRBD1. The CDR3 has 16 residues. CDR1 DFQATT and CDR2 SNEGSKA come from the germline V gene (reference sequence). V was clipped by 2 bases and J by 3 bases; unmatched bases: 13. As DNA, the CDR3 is TGCAGTGCTAGACCTCTCGCCGGGACAGCGATCTACGAGCAGTACTTC. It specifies CSARPLAGTAIYEQYF.

This chain's CDR3 is CASSHLIPRSSGYNEQFF. CDR3 nucleotide sequence: TGTGCCAGCAGCCATTTAATCCCTCGGTCTAGCGGCTACAATGAGCAGTTCTTC. The genes are TRBV12-1 and TRBJ2-1; the D call TRBD2 from the table was never checked on the DNA. TRBV12-1 is designated a pseudogene. This CDR3 has 18 amino acids.

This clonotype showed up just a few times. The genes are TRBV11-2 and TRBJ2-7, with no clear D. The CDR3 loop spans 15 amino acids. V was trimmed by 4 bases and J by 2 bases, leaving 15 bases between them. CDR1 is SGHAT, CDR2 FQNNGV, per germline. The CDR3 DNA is TGTGCCAGCAGCTCTTTTGGCACAACTACCTACGAGCAGTACGTC. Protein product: CASSSFGTTTYEQYV.

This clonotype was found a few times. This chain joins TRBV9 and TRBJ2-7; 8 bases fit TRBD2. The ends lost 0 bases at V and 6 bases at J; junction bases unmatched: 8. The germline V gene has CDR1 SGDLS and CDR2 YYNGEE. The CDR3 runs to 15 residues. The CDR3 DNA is TGTGCCAGCAGCGTAGGCGCCCAGCGGGAGCGCGAGCAGTACTTC. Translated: CASSVGAQREREQYF.

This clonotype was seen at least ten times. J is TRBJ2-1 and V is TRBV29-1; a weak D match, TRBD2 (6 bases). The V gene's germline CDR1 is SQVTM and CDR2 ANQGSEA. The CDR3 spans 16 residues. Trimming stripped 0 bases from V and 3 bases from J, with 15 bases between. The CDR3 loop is CSVEDYTGVIYNEQFF. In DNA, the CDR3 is TGCAGCGTTGAAGATTATACGGGAGTTATCTACAATGAGCAGTTCTTC.

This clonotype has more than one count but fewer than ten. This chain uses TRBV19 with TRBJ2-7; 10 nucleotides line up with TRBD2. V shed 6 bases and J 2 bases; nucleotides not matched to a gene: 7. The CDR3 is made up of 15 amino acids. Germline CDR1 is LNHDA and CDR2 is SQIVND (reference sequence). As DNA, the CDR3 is TGTGCCAGTAGCCCGACTAGCGGGCTCACCTACGAGCAGTACTTC. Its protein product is CASSPTSGLTYEQYF.

The CDR3 sequence is CASSTSGTSGSNTYEQYF. DNA of the CDR3: TGTGCCAGTAGTACTTCCGGGACTAGCGGGAGTAACACCTACGAGCAGTACTTC. This rearrangement joins TRBV19 to TRBJ2-7, with TRBD2 identical over 14 bases. CDR3 length: 18 amino acids. V was clipped by 4 bases and J by 2 bases; unmatched bases: 10. In germline, CDR1 is LNHDA, CDR2 SQIVND (reference sequence). The variable domain in full, completed from reference TRBV19 and TRBJ2-7, reads DGGITQSPKYLFRKEGQNVTLSCEQNLNHDAMYWYRQDPGQGLRLIYYSQIVNDFQKGDIAEGYSVSREKKESFPLTVTSAQKNPTAFYLCASSTSGTSGSNTYEQYFGPGTRLTVT.

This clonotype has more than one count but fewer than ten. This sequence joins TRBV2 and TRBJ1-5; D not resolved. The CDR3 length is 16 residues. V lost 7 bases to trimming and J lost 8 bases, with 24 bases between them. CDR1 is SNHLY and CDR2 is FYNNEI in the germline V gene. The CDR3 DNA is TGTGCCAGCACTCCCGTGATGGGCAGCCGCTATAAGCCCCAGCATTTT. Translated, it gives CASTPVMGSRYKPQHF.

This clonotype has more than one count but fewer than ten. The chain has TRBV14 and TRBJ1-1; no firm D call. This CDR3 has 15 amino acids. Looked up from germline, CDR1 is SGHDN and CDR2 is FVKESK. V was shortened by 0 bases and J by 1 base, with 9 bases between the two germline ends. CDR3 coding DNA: TGTGCCAGCAGCCAAGACCACAGTCCGAACACTGAAGCTTTCTTT. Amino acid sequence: CASSQDHSPNTEAFF.

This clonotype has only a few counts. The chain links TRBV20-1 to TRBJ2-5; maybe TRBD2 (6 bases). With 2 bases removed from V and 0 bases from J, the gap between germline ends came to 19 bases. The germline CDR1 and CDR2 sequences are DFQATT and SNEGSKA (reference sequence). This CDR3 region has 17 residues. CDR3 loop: CSARSWGERGYQETQYF. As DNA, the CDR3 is TGCAGTGCTAGATCCTGGGGGGAGAGGGGATACCAAGAGACCCAGTACTTC.

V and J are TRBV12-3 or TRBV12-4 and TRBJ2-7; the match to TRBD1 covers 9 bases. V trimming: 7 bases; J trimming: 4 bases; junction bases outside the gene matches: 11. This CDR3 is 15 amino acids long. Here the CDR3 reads CASNRAGTGRYEQYF. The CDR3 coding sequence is TGTGCCAGCAACCGAGCCGGGACAGGGAGGTACGAGCAGTACTTC.

The DNA of the CDR3 is TGTGCCAGCAGCCCCGGGCTGGGCTATGGCTACACCTTC. This codes for CASSPGLGYGYTF. The genes are TRBV5-6 and TRBJ1-2; the D is unclear. V lost 4 bases, J lost 4 bases, and 11 bases lay in between. Germline CDR1 and CDR2: SGHDT and YYEEEE. The CDR3 length is 13 residues.

The chain's CDR3 is CASRADFAGSYEQYV. CDR3 sequence (DNA): TGTGCCAGCAGGGCGGACTTTGCGGGATCTTACGAGCAGTACGTC. This chain uses TRBV6-2 or TRBV6-3 with TRBJ2-7; weak D call: TRBD2 (6 bases). Trimming took 6 bases from V and 4 from J, leaving 19 bases between them. The CDR3 is 15 amino acids. Germline-derived CDR1 and CDR2 are MNHEY and SVGEGT.

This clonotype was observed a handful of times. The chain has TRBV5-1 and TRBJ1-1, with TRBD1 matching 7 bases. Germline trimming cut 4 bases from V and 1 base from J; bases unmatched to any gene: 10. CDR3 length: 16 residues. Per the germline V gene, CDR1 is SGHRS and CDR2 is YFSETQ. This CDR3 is CASSLLAGTANTEAFF. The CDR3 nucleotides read TGCGCCAGCAGCCTCCTCGCCGGGACAGCGAACACTGAAGCTTTCTTT.

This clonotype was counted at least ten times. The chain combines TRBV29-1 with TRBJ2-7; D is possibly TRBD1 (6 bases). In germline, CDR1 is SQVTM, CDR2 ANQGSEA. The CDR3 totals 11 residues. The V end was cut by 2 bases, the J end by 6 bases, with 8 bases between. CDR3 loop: CSVERGSEQYF. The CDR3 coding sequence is TGCAGCGTTGAAAGGGGGAGCGAGCAGTACTTC.

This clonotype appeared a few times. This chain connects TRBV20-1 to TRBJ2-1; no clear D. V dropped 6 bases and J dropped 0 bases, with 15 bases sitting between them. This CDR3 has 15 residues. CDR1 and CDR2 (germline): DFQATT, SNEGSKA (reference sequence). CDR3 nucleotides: TGCAGTGCCTCGACAACACTCCTCTCCTACAATGAGCAGTTCTTC. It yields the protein CSASTTLLSYNEQFF.

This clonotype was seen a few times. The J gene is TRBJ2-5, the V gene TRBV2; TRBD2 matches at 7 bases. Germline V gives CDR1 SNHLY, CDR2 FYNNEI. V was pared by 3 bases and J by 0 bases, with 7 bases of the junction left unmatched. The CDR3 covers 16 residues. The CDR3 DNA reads TGTGCCAGCAGTGAGGTGGGACTATCCGACCAAGAGACCCAGTACTTC. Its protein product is CASSEVGLSDQETQYF.

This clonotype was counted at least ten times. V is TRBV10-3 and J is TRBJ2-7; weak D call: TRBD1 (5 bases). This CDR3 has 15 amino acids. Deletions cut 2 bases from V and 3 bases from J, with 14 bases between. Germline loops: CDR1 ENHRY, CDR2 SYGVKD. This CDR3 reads CAISEPGARVYEQYV. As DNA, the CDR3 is TGTGCCATCAGTGAGCCTGGGGCTCGGGTCTACGAGCAGTACGTC.

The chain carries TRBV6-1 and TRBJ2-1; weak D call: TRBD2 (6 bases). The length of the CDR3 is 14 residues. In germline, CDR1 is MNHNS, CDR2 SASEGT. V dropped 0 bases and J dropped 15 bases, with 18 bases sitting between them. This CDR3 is CASSEALRGTWGFF. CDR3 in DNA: TGTGCCAGCAGTGAAGCGCTTCGGGGGACCTGGGGGTTCTTC.

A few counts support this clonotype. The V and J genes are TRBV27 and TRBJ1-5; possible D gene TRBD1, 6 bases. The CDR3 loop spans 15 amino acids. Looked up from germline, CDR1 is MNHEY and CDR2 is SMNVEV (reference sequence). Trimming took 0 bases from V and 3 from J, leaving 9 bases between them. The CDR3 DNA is TGTGCCAGCAGTTTATCTCAGGGGCCCAATCAGCCCCAGCATTTT. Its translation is CASSLSQGPNQPQHF.

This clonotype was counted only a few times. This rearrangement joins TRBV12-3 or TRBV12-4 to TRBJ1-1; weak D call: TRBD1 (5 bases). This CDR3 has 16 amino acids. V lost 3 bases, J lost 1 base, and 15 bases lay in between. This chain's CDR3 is CASSFGTVRTNTEAFF. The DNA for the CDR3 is TGTGCCAGCAGTTTTGGGACGGTCAGGACGAACACTGAAGCTTTCTTT.